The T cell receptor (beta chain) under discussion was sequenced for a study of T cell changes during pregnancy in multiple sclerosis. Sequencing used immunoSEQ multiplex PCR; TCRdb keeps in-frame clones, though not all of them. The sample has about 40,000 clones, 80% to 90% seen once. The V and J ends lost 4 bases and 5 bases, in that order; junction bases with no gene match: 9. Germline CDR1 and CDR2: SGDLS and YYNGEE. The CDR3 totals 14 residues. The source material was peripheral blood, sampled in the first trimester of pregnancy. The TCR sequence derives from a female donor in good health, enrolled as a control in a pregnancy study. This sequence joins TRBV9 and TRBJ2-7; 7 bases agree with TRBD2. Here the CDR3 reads CASSLTLGGDEQYF. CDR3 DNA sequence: TGTGCCAGCAGCCTCACCTTGGGGGGGGACGAGCAGTACTTC.